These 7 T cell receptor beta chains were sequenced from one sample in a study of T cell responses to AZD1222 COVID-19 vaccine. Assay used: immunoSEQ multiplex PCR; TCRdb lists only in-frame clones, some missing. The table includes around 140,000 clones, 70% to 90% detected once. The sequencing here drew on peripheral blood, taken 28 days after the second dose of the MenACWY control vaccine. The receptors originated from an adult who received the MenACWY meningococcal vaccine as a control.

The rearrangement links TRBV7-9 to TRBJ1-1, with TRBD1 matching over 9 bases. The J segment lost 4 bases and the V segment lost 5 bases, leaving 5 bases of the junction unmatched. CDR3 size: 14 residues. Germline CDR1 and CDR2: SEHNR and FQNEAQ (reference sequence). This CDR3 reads CASSRKTGGTEAFF. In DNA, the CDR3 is TGTGCCAGCAGCCGGAAGACAGGGGGCACTGAAGCTTTCTTT.

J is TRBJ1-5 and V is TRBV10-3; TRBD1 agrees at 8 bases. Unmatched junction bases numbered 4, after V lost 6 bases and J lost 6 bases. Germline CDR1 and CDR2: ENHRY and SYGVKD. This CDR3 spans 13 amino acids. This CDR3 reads CAISQGAGQPQHF. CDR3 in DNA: TGTGCCATCAGCCAGGGGGCTGGTCAGCCCCAGCATTTT.

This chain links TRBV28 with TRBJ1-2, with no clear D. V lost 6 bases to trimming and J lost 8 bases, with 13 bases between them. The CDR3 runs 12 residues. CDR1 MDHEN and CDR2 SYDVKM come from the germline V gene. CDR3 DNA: TGTGCCAGCAGGGGCTCACGCTTAGGCTACACCTTC. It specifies CASRGSRLGYTF.

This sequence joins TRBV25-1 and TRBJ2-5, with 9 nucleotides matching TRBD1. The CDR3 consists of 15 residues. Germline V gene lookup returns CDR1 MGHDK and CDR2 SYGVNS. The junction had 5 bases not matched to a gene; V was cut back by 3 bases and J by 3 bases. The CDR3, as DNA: TGTGCCAGCAGTGACCAAGGACAGGGGAAAGAGACCCAGTACTTC. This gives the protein CASSDQGQGKETQYF.

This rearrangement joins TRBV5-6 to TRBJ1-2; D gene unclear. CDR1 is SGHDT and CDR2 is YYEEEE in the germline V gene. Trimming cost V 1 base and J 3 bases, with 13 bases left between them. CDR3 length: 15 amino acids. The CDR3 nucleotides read TGTGCCAGCAGCTTGCCGTTCCGCCAGGACTATGGCTACACCTTC. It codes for CASSLPFRQDYGYTF.

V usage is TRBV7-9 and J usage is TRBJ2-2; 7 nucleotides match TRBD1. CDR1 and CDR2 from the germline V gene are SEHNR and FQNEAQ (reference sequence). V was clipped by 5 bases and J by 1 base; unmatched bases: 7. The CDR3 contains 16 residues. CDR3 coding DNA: TGTGCCAGCAGCCTCGGGACAGCTTTGAACACCGGGGAGCTGTTTTTT. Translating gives CASSLGTALNTGELFF.

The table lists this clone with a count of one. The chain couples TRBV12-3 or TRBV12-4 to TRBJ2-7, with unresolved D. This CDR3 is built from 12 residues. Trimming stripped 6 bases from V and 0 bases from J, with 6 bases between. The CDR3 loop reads CASSHPSYEQYF. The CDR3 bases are TGTGCCAGCAGCCACCCCTCCTACGAGCAGTACTTC.